The 8 T cell receptor beta chains reported below all come from one sample, sequenced in a study of blood T cell repertoires in COVID-19. Method: immunoSEQ multiplex PCR; TCRdb's copy keeps in-frame clones and lacks some. The sample yields 150,000 to 200,000 clones, around 84% seen once. The sequenced sample consisted of peripheral blood. These receptors all come from a man in his forties or fifties with active or convalescent COVID-19.

The V call is TRBV11-3, the J call TRBJ2-3, with TRBD2 matching 8 bases. The CDR3 length is 19 residues. The germline CDR1 and CDR2 sequences are SGHNT and YENEEA. Losses at the gene ends were 5 bases for V and 0 bases for J; bases not matched to a gene: 16. This chain's CDR3 is CASSVQGLAQTASTDTQYF. DNA for the CDR3: TGTGCCAGCAGCGTCCAAGGACTAGCACAGACCGCTAGCACAGATACGCAGTATTTT.

The chain links TRBV20-1 to TRBJ2-1; 8 bases are shared with TRBD2. CDR3 length: 14 residues. The germline gives CDR1 DFQATT, CDR2 SNEGSKA (reference sequence). V trimming: 3 bases; J trimming: 7 bases; junction bases outside the gene matches: 8. The CDR3 loop reads CSASFGGGSNEQFF. The CDR3 nucleotides read TGCAGTGCTAGTTTCGGCGGGGGGAGTAATGAGCAGTTCTTC.

The chain combines TRBV7-9 with TRBJ1-5; 7 positions match TRBD1. Germline assignment: CDR1 SEHNR and CDR2 FQNEAQ (reference sequence). CDR3 length: 14 residues. Unmatched junction bases numbered 5, after V lost 2 bases and J lost 7 bases. The CDR3 sequence: CASSLSTGDQPQHF. The DNA for the CDR3 is TGTGCCAGCAGCTTATCCACAGGGGACCAGCCCCAGCATTTT.

The V gene is TRBV7-9, the J gene TRBJ1-2; D is ambiguous. CDR1 is SEHNR, CDR2 FQNEAQ, per germline (reference sequence). The germline V and J ends were trimmed by 4 bases and 5 bases, with 11 bases remaining between them. CDR3 size: 13 residues. The DNA for the CDR3 is TGTGCCAGCAGCTCGCGGGGATCTTATGGCTACACCTTC. This gives the protein CASSSRGSYGYTF.

The chain uses TRBV6-5 and TRBJ1-2; possible D gene TRBD1, 5 bases. Germline values: CDR1 MNHEY, CDR2 SVGAGI. There are 13 residues in the CDR3. V was clipped by 6 bases and J by 5 bases, with 13 bases between them. CDR3 in DNA: TGTGCCAGCAGAAGACAGACCGGGTATGGCTACACCTTC. Its protein product is CASRRQTGYGYTF.

The rearrangement joins TRBV9 to TRBJ1-1; 7 bases match TRBD1. Germline values: CDR1 SGDLS, CDR2 YYNGEE. V lost 0 bases to trimming and J lost 1 base; unmatched junction nucleotides: 3. The CDR3 has 15 residues. The CDR3 sequence is CASSVAGGSNTEAFF. The CDR3 coding sequence is TGTGCCAGCAGCGTAGCAGGGGGATCGAACACTGAAGCTTTCTTT.

V usage is TRBV5-3 and J usage is TRBJ1-2; TRBD1 agrees at 12 bases. TRBV5-3 falls under the ORF class, with uncertain function. This CDR3 spans 19 amino acids. The V gene end was trimmed by 4 bases and the J gene end by 7 bases; junction bases not matched to a gene: 20. The CDR3 DNA reads as TGTGCCAGAAGCGGTGATCCCGGGACAGGGGGCAAATTCCCTCTTGGCTACACCTTC. It encodes CARSGDPGTGGKFPLGYTF.

V gene TRBV14 combines with J gene TRBJ1-1; D is undetermined. This CDR3 contains 11 residues. Germline CDR1 reads SGHDN; CDR2 reads FVKESK. V gave up 5 bases and J gave up 3 bases, with 4 bases separating them. In nucleotides, the CDR3 is TGTGCCAGCAGCGTCGACACTGAAGCTTTCTTT. It codes for CASSVDTEAFF.